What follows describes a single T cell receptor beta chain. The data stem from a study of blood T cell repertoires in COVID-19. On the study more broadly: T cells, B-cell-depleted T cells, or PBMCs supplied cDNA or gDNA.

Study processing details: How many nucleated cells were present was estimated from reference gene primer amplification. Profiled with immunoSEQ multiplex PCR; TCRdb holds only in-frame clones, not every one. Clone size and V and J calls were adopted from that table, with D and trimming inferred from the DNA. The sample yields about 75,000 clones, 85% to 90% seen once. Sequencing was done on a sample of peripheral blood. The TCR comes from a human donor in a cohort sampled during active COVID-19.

The CDR3 loop is CASSQPPQVHEQFF. CDR3 nucleotides: TGTGCCAGCAGCCAACCCCCCCAGGTGCATGAGCAGTTCTTC. The chain employs TRBV3-1 (or the pseudogene TRBV3-2) and TRBJ2-1; no reliable D call. V gave up 2 bases and J gave up 8 bases, with 13 bases separating them. The germline V gene encodes CDR1 LGHDT and CDR2 YNNKEL (reference sequence). The CDR3 covers 14 residues.